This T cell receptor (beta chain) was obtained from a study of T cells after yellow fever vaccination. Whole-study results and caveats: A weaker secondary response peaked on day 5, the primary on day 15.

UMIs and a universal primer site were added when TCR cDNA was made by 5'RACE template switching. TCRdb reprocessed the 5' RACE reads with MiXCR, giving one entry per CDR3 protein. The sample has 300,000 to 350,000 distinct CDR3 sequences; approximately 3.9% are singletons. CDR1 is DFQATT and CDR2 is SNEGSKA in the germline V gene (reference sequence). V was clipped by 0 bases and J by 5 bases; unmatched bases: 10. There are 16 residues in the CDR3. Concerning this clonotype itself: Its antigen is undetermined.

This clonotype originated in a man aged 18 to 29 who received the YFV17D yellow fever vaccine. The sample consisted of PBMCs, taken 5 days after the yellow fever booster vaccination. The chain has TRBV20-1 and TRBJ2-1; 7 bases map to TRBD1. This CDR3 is CSARDPSTGSNNEQFF. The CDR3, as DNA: TGCAGTGCTAGAGATCCCTCGACAGGGTCCAACAATGAGCAGTTCTTC.